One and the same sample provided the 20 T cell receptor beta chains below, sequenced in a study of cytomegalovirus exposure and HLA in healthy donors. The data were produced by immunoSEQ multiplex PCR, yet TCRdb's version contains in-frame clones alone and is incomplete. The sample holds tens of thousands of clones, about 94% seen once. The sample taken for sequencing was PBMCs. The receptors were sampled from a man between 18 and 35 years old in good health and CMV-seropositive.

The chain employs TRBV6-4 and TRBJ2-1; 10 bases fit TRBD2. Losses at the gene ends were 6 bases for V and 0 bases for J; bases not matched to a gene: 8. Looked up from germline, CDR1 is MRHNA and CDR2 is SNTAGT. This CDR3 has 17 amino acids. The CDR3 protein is CASSRTSGMSSYNEQFF. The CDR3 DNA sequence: TGTGCCAGCAGCCGGACTAGCGGTATGAGCTCCTACAATGAGCAGTTCTTC.

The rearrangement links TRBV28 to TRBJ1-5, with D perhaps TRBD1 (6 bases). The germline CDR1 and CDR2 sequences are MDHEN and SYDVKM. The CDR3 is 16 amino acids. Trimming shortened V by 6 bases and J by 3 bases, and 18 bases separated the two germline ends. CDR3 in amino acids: CASRHHREGFNQPQHF. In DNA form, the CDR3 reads TGTGCCAGCAGACATCACAGGGAGGGCTTCAATCAGCCCCAGCATTTT.

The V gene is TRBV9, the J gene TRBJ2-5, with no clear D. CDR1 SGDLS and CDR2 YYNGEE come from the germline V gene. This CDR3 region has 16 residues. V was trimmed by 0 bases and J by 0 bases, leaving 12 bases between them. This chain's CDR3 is CASSVAGQPYQETQYF. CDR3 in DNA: TGTGCCAGCAGCGTAGCTGGGCAGCCCTACCAAGAGACCCAGTACTTC.

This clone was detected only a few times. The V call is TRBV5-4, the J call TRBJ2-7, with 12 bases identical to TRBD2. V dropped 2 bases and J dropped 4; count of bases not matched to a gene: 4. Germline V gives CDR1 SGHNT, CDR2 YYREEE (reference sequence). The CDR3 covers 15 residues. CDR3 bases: TGTGCCAGCAGCTTTTCTAGCGGGGGGGTTTACGAGCAGTACTTC. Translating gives CASSFSSGGVYEQYF.

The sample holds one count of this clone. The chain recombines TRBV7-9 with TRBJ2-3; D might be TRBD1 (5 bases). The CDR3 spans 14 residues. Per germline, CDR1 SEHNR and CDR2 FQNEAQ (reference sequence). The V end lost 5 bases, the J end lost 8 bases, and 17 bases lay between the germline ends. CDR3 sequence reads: CASSIETVHGTQYF. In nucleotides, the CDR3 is TGTGCCAGCAGCATAGAGACAGTCCATGGTACGCAGTATTTT.

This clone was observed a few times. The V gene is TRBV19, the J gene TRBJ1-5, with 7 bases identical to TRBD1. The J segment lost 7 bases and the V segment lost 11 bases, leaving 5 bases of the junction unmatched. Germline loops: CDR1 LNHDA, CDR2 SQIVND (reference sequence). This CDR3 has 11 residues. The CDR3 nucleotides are TGTGCCGGACAGGTAAGACAGCCCCAGCATTTT. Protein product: CAGQVRQPQHF.

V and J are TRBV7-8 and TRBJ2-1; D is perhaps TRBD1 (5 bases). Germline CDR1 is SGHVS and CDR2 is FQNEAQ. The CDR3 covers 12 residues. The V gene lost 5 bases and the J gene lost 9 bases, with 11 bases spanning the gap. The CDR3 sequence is CASSPHQGEQFF. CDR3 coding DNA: TGTGCCAGCAGCCCCCACCAGGGTGAGCAGTTCTTC.

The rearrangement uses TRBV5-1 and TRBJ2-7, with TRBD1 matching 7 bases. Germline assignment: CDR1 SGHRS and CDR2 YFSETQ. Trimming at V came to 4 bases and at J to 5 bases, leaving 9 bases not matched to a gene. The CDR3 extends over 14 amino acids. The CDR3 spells CASSTRQGNNEQYF. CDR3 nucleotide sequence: TGCGCCAGCAGCACCCGACAGGGTAACAACGAGCAGTACTTC.

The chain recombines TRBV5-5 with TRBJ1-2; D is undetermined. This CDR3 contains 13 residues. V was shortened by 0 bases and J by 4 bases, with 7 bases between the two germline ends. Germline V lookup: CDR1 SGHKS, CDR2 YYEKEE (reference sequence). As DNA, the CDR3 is TGTGCCAGCAGCTTGGAACAGATCTATGGCTACACCTTC. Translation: CASSLEQIYGYTF.

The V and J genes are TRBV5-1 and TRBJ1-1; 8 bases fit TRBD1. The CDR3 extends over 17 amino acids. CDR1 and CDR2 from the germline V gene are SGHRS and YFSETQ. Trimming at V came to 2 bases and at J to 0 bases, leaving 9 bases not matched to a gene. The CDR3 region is CASSFGTGQMMNTEAFF. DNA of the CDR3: TGCGCCAGCAGCTTCGGGACAGGCCAGATGATGAACACTGAAGCTTTCTTT.

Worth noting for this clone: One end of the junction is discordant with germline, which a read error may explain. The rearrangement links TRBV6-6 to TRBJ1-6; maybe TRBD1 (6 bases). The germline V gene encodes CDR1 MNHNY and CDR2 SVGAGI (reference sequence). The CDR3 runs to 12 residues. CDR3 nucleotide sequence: TGTGCCAGCAGTGACGCAAGCGGGACGGACAGTTTT. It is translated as CASSDASGTDSF.

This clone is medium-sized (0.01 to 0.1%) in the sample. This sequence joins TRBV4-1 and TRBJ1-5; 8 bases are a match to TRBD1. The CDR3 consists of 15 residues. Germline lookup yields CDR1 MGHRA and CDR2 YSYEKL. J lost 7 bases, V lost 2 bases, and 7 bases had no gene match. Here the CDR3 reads CASSQSTGGWQPQHF. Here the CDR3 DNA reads TGCGCCAGCAGCCAATCTACAGGGGGTTGGCAGCCCCAGCATTTT.

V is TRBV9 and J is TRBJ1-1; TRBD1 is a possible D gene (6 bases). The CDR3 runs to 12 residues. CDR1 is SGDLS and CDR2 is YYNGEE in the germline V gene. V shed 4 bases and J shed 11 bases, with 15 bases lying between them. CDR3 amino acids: CASSPGGGDAFF. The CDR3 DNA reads TGTGCCAGCAGCCCGGGAGGGGGAGACGCTTTCTTT.

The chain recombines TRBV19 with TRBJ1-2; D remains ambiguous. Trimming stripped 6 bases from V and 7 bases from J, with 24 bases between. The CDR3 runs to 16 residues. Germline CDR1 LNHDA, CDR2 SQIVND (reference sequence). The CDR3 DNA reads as TGTGCCAGTAGAGACAAAACCAGAGAAATCCAGTCTGGCTACACCTTC. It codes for CASRDKTREIQSGYTF.

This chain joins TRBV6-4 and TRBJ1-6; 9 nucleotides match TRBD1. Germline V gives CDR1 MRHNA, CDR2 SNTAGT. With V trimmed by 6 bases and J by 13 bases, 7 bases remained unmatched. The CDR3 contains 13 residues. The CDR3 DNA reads TGTGCCAGCAGCCTTGACAGGGGGTATCCCCTCCACTTT. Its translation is CASSLDRGYPLHF.

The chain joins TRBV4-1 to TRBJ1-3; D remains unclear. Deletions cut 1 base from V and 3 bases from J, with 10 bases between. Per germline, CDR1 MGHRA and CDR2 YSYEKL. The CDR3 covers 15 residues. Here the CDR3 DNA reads TGCGCCAGCAGCCAAGTCGCGACGGGTGGAAACACCATATATTTT. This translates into CASSQVATGGNTIYF.

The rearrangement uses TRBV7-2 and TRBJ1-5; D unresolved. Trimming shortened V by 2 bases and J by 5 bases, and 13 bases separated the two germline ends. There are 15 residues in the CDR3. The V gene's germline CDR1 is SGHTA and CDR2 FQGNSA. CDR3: CASSLTSGSYQPQHF. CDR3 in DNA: TGTGCCAGCAGCTTAACATCGGGTTCCTATCAGCCCCAGCATTTT.

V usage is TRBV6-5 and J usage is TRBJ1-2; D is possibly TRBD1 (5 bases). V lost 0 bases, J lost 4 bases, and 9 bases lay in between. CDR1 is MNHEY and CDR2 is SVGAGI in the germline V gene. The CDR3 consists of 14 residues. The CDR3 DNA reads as TGTGCCAGCAGTTACTCCTCAGGGTCCTATGGCTACACCTTC. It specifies CASSYSSGSYGYTF.

Here the CDR3 reads CASSQLLAGGPSYEQYF. The CDR3 nucleotides are TGTGCCAGCAGCCAACTACTAGCGGGAGGGCCTTCATACGAGCAGTACTTC. The rearrangement uses TRBV4-2 and TRBJ2-7; 13 positions match TRBD2. From germline, CDR1 is LGHNA and CDR2 YNFKEQ. This CDR3 has 17 amino acids. V lost 2 bases and J lost 4; bases outside the gene matches: 8.

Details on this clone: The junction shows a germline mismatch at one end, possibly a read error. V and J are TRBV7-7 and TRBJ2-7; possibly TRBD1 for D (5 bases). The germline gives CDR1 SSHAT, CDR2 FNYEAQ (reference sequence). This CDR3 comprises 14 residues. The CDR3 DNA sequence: TGTGCTAGCAGCTTAAGTCAGGGTTCCTACGAGCAGTACTTC. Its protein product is CASSLSQGSYEQYF.